Detailed here is one TCR beta chain. Its antigen is not identified. In germline, CDR1 is KGHSH, CDR2 LQKENI. The V gene lost 4 bases and the J gene lost 4 bases, with 16 bases spanning the gap. CDR3 length: 16 residues. Data came from immunoSEQ multiplex PCR; TCRdb stores just in-frame clones and leaves some out. The data show 65,000 to 90,000 clones, less than 85% seen once. This sample stems from a study of T cells in localized non-small cell lung cancer. Study-wide findings and caveats: Uninvolved nearby lung showed the greatest T cell clonality, exceeding that found in tumor. Because only a single region of the tumor was sequenced, heterogeneity remains possible. In the blood, greater T cell density corresponded to longer overall survival.

This sequence originates from a man aged 40-75 years with stage II squamous cell lung carcinoma. The sequences come from PBMCs, collected before any cancer treatment. This chain links TRBV18 with TRBJ1-4, with a weak D call TRBD1 (5 bases). CDR3 DNA: TGTGCCAGCTCACTGGGACCGTTGCAAGTTAATGAAAAACTGTTTTTT. It codes for CASSLGPLQVNEKLFF. Supplemented by reference TRBV18 and TRBJ1-4, the full variable domain reads NAGVMQNPRHLVRRRGQEARLRCSPMKGHSHVYWYRQLPEEGLKFMVYLQKENIIDESGMPKERFSAEFPKEGPSILRIQQVVRGDSAAYFCASSLGPLQVNEKLFFGSGTQLSVL.